The sequence of this T cell receptor (beta chain) was determined in a study of cytomegalovirus exposure and HLA in healthy donors. The V and J ends lost 2 bases and 5 bases, in that order; junction bases with no gene match: 9. CDR1 and CDR2 from the germline V gene are SGHRS and YFSETQ. The CDR3 consists of 15 residues. PCR was performed using 60 Vbeta and 13 Jbeta primers. The assay was immunoSEQ multiplex PCR, and TCRdb's table has in-frame clones only and misses some. This sample has around 210,000 clones, with 78% found just once. This chain links TRBV5-1 with TRBJ1-1, with TRBD1 matching 7 bases. Sequenced input: PBMCs. The receptor's source is a boy aged 5-17 years in good health and CMV-seronegative. The CDR3 DNA sequence: TGCGCCAGCAGCTTAGGGGCCGGGACAGCTACTGAAGCTTTCTTT. Amino acids: CASSLGAGTATEAFF.